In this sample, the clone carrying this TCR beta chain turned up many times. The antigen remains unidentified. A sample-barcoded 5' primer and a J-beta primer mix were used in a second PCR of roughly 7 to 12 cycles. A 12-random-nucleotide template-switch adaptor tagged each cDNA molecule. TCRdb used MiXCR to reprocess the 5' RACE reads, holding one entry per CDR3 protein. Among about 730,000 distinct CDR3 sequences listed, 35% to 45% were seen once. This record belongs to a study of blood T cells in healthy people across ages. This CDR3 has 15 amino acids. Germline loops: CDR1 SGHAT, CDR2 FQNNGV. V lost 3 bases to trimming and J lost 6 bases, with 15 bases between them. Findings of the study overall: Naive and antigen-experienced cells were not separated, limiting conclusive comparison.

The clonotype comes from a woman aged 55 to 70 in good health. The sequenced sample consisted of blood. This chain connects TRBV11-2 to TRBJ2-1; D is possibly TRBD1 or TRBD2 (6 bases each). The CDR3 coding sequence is TGTGCCAGCAGCTTTGGAGGGGGAGGAGTCAATGAGCAGTTCTTC. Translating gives CASSFGGGGVNEQFF. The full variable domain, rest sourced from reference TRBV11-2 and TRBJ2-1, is EAGVAQSPRYKIIEKRQSVAFWCNPISGHATLYWYQQILGQGPKLLIQFQNNGVVDDSQLPKDRFSAERLKGVDSTLKIQPAKLEDSAVYLCASSFGGGGVNEQFFGPGTRLTVL.